Listed below are T cell receptor beta chains from one sample, sequenced in a study of response to subunit inactivated influenza vaccine. TCRdb used MiXCR to reprocess the RT-PCR reads, holding one entry per CDR3 protein. Here the sample spans around 470,000 distinct CDR3 sequences, approximately 6.9% being singletons. The source material was PBMCs from blood, sampled 23 months after vaccination. These receptor sequences come from a man aged 50 to 75 who received an inactivated influenza vaccine. Both conserved end residues are part of each CDR3. Each record gives: D gene, J gene, V gene, clone size, CDR3 DNA, CDR3 protein. A D gene is named only where the DNA matches it firmly. Size values are once, few and many counts, or a class for expanded clones, and some rows have none.

. | TRBJ2-7 | TRBV6-5 | few | TGTGCCAGCAGTTACGCCTTCGGCAGGAGCTACGAGCAGTACTTC | CASSYAFGRSYEQYF
TRBD1 | TRBJ2-1 | TRBV6-5 | many | TGTGCCAGCAGTTACCGGGACAGGGTAGCGGATGAGCAGTTCTTC | CASSYRDRVADEQFF
. | TRBJ1-1 | TRBV7-8 | many | TGTGCCAGCAGCTTAACAGGCAACATGAACACTGAAGCTTTCTTT | CASSLTGNMNTEAFF
. | TRBJ1-5 | TRBV10-2 | many | TGCGCCAGCAGTGACCGGGGACGGGAGCCCCAGCATTTT | CASSDRGREPQHF
. | TRBJ1-6 | TRBV7-9 | few | TGTGCCAGCAGCGCGCCGAATGGGGGGTATCCTAGTTCACCCCTCCACTTT | CASSAPNGGYPSSPLHF
. | TRBJ2-7 | TRBV7-8 | . | TGTGCCAGCAGCTTAGCTCTGAGCCCGGGGTACGAGCAGTACTTC | CASSLALSPGYEQYF
. | TRBJ2-7 | TRBV19 | few | TGTGCCAGTAGTATTGTGGGGAGCTCCTACGAGCAGTACTTC | CASSIVGSSYEQYF
. | TRBJ2-3 | TRBV5-1 | many | TGCGCCAGCACGGGGAGCACAGATACGCAGTATTTT | CASTGSTDTQYF
TRBD1 | TRBJ1-4 | TRBV7-2 | few | TGTGCCAGCAGCCCGGGACAGTATGAAAAACTGTTTTTT | CASSPGQYEKLFF
. | TRBJ2-1 | TRBV27 | many | TGTGCCAGCAGTTTGGCCGGGCCCAAACCCCCTAATGAGCAGTTCTTC | CASSLAGPKPPNEQFF
. | TRBJ2-1 | TRBV15 | many | TGTGCCACCAGCAGGGATCGGGCCTACAATGAGCAGTTCTTC | CATSRDRAYNEQFF
. | TRBJ2-2 | TRBV7-9 | . | TGTGCCAGCAGCGAGGTACTAACCGGGGAGCTGTTTTTT | CASSEVLTGELFF
TRBD1 | TRBJ1-2 | TRBV2 | few | TGTGCCAGCAGTGCGGGACAGGCGGGGATAGACTATGGCTACACCTTC | CASSAGQAGIDYGYTF
TRBD1 | TRBJ2-3 | TRBV10-3 | many | TGTGCCATCAGTGAGAACGGACAGGTAACAGATACGCAGTATTTT | CAISENGQVTDTQYF
TRBD2 | TRBJ2-3 | TRBV20-1 | many | TGCAGTGCTATGACTAGCGGGAGGGGTAACACAGATACGCAGTATTTT | CSAMTSGRGNTDTQYF
. | TRBJ2-7 | TRBV5-6 | few | TGTGCCAGCAGCTTGAGAAGCGTTCGGAACCTCTACGAGCAGTACTTC | CASSLRSVRNLYEQYF
TRBD2 | TRBJ2-3 | TRBV5-1 | many | TGCGCCAGCAGCTTCGGGCGGGAGTCAGATACGCAGTATTTT | CASSFGRESDTQYF
. | TRBJ2-5 | TRBV5-1 | . | TGCGCCAGCAGCCTCCAAAGACTAAAAGAGACCCAGTACTTC | CASSLQRLKETQYF
. | TRBJ1-6 | TRBV6-1 | many | TGTGCCAGCAGGTTTACCCAAGCAACGGGCTCACCCCTCCACTTT | CASRFTQATGSPLHF
. | TRBJ2-2 | TRBV28 | . | TGTGCCACCGCGGGCGCGGGGACCGGGGAGCTGTTTTTT | CATAGAGTGELFF
. | TRBJ2-7 | TRBV12-3/TRBV12-4 | many | TGTGCCAGCAGTTTAGATTACGATTGGGCAGGGGAAGCCTACGAGCAGTACTTC | CASSLDYDWAGEAYEQYF
. | TRBJ2-3 | TRBV4-2 | many | TGTGCCAGCAGCACAGCGGGCAGTAGCACAGATACGCAGTATTTT | CASSTAGSSTDTQYF
TRBD1 | TRBJ1-3 | TRBV4-3 | few | TGCGCCAGCAGCCTTCACCGGGACAGGGGAATTAGGGGAAACACCATATATTTT | CASSLHRDRGIRGNTIYF
TRBD1 | TRBJ2-7 | TRBV5-1 | many | TGCGCCAGCAGCTTCCGGGACAGAACCTACGAGCAGTACTTC | CASSFRDRTYEQYF
. | TRBJ2-7 | TRBV20-1 | . | TGCAGTGCTAGAGGGGGGGCGGGGGAGCTGTACTTC | CSARGGAGELYF
TRBD2 | TRBJ2-1 | TRBV5-5 | few | TGTGCCAGCAGCGACGGGACTAGCCCCTACAATGAGCAGTTCTTC | CASSDGTSPYNEQFF
. | TRBJ2-7 | TRBV6-2/TRBV6-3 | . | TGTGCCAGCAAGGAACCACACGGGACCATAAAAGACGAGCAGTACTTC | CASKEPHGTIKDEQYF
. | TRBJ2-3 | TRBV12-3/TRBV12-4 | many | TGTGCCAGCAGTCCAGCCGGGACACAGGATGTAAATACGCAGTATTTT | CASSPAGTQDVNTQYF
. | TRBJ2-3 | TRBV7-3 | . | TGTGCCAGCAGCCCGACTCTTAGCACAGATACGCAGTATTTT | CASSPTLSTDTQYF
. | TRBJ2-5 | TRBV14 | few | TGTGCCAGCAGCCAAGAAGCCGAGACCCAGTACTTC | CASSQEAETQYF
. | TRBJ1-6 | TRBV12-3/TRBV12-4 | many | TGTGCCAGCAGTTTAGGCCCGGATTCACCCCTCCACTTT | CASSLGPDSPLHF
TRBD1 | TRBJ2-4 | TRBV5-1 | few | TGCGCCAGCAGCTTGTACACAGGGGATCGGAAAAACATTCAGTACTTC | CASSLYTGDRKNIQYF
TRBD1 | TRBJ2-2 | TRBV24-1 | few | TGTGCCACCAGTGCCATTGCTCAGGGACAGGGGGCCGGGGAGCTGTTTTTT | CATSAIAQGQGAGELFF
. | TRBJ1-1 | TRBV9 | . | TGTGCCAGCAGCTCAGGAGGGGCGATGAACACTGAAGCTTTCTTT | CASSSGGAMNTEAFF
TRBD2 | TRBJ2-2 | TRBV7-3 | . | TGTGCCAGCAGCTCCTCTAGCGGGAGCACCGGGGAGCTGTTTTTT | CASSSSSGSTGELFF
TRBD2 | TRBJ2-1 | TRBV7-3 | . | TGTGCCAGCAGCAGGACTAGCGGGAGTCCCAATGAGCAGTTCTTC | CASSRTSGSPNEQFF
TRBD2 | TRBJ2-1 | TRBV4-3 | . | TGCGCCAGCAGCCAGGGGAGGGTCAATGAGCAGTTCTTC | CASSQGRVNEQFF
. | TRBJ2-3 | TRBV4-1 | many | TGCGCCAGCAGCCCACGACAGACCCCCGGGGCAGATACGCAGTATTTT | CASSPRQTPGADTQYF
. | TRBJ1-2 | TRBV19 | . | TGTGCCAGTAGTATTTTGGGGGGCGCTGGCTACACCTTC | CASSILGGAGYTF
. | TRBJ1-4 | TRBV11-2 | many | TGTGCCAGCAGCTTCGGGGATGTTAATGAAAAACTGTTTTTT | CASSFGDVNEKLFF